This T cell receptor beta chain was identified during a study of cytomegalovirus exposure and HLA in healthy donors. A word on this clone: Antigen specificity is unknown.

The study, taken as a whole, reports: In an earlier analysis, productive rearrangement rates for most beta V segments clustered near 87% or 30%.

PCR used 60 Vbeta primers and 13 Jbeta primers. Generated by immunoSEQ multiplex PCR, the TCRdb table keeps only in-frame clones and is missing some. Altogether tens of thousands of clones are present, more than 55% being singletons, with the ten largest covering around 2.5%. In germline, CDR1 is SGHNT, CDR2 YYREEE (reference sequence). V lost 4 bases to trimming and J lost 5 bases; unmatched junction nucleotides: 11. The CDR3 runs 15 residues. Material: PBMCs. The chain links TRBV5-4 to TRBJ2-5; TRBD1 aligns across 7 bases. This TCR derives from a human donor in good health. The CDR3 nucleotides are TGTGCCAGCAGCCCGGAACGACAGGGACGGGAGACCCAGTACTTC. It translates to CASSPERQGRETQYF.